This TCR beta chain was recovered during a study of blood T cell repertoires in COVID-19. Assay: immunoSEQ multiplex PCR; the TCRdb copy retains only in-frame clones and omits some. This sample has 99,000 or so clones; less than 90% occur once, and the top ten carry roughly 4.2%. CDR1 LNHDA and CDR2 SQIVND come from the germline V gene (reference sequence). V was clipped by 4 bases and J by 2 bases, with 12 bases between them. This CDR3 is built from 15 residues. The chain recombines TRBV19 with TRBJ1-5, with D possibly being TRBD1 (6 bases). Material: peripheral blood. This receptor was obtained from a man aged 50 to 59 with acute or convalescent COVID-19. CDR3 loop: CASSNYRVGNQPQHF. CDR3 bases: TGTGCCAGTAGTAATTACAGGGTCGGCAATCAGCCCCAGCATTTT. Together with reference TRBV19 and TRBJ1-5, the CDR3 gives the full variable domain: DGGITQSPKYLFRKEGQNVTLSCEQNLNHDAMYWYRQDPGQGLRLIYYSQIVNDFQKGDIAEGYSVSREKKESFPLTVTSAQKNPTAFYLCASSNYRVGNQPQHFGDGTRLSIL.